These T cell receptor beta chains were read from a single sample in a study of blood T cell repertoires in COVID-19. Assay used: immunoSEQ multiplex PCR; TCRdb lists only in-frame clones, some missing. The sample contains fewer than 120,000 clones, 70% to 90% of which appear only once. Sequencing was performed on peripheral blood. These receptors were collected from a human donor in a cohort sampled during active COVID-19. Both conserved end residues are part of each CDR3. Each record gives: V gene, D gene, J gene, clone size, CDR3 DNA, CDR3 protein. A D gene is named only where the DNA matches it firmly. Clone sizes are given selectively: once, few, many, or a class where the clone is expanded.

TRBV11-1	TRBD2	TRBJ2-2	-	TGTGCCAGCAGTCTGAGCGGGAGGACGAGCGGGGAGCTGTTTTTT	CASSLSGRTSGELFF
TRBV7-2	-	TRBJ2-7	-	TGTGCCAGCAGCACCGACAGGACAACCTTCTACGAGCAGTACTTC	CASSTDRTTFYEQYF
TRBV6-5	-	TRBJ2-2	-	TGTGCCAGCAGTTTAGCTACTAACACCGGGGAGCTGTTTTTT	CASSLATNTGELFF
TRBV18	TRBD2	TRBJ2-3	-	TGTGCCAGCTCACCGACCCGGGAGGGTCAAGATACGCAGTATTTT	CASSPTREGQDTQYF
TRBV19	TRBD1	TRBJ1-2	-	TGTGCCAGTAGCAACCCGACAGGGCTTGCACCCCTCTATGGCTACACCTTC	CASSNPTGLAPLYGYTF
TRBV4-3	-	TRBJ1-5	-	TGCGCCAGCAGCCAAGAGTACAGGGATCATCAGCCCCAGCATTTT	CASSQEYRDHQPQHF
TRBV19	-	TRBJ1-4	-	TGTGCCAGTAGTGGACAGTCTGTCTCTGAAAAACTGTTTTTT	CASSGQSVSEKLFF
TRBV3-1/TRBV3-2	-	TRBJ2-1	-	TGTGCCAGCAGCCAAGATTTTTTGGCCTTCCAGTTCTTC	CASSQDFLAFQFF
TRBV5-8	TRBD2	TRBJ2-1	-	TGTGCCAGCAGCTTGGGCCGGGGGGTCGGGAACAATGAGCAGTTCTTC	CASSLGRGVGNNEQFF
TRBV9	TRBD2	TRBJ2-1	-	TGTGCCAGCAGCTTCGGGACTAGAAACTACAATGAGCAGTTCTTC	CASSFGTRNYNEQFF
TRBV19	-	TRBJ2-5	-	TGTGCCAGTAGTGTAACCGGGACGGGGGGCCCCCAAGAGACCCAGTACTTC	CASSVTGTGGPQETQYF
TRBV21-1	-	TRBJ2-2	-	TGTGCCAGCACCGTACGGGTAGCGGGAGGGCCCATCACCGGGGAGCTGTTTTTT	CASTVRVAGGPITGELFF
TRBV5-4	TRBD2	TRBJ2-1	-	TGTGCCAGCAGCCCCCTGCGGGAGATTCGATACAATGAGCAGTTCTTC	CASSPLREIRYNEQFF
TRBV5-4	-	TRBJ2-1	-	TGTGCCAGCAGCTCAGTAGCAAACAATGAGCAGTTCTTC	CASSSVANNEQFF
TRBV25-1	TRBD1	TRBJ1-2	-	TGTGCCAGCAGTGAAAATATACCGAGGGACAGGCTTTACTATGGCTACACCTTC	CASSENIPRDRLYYGYTF
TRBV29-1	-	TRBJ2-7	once	TGCAGCGTTATATGGGGGGTTTACGAGCAGTACTTC	CSVIWGVYEQYF
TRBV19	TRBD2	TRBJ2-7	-	TGTGCCAGTAGTATGAGCGGGGGCGGCGAGCAGTACTTC	CASSMSGGGEQYF
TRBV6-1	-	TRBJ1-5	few	TGTGCCAGCAGTGACAGGGACAATCAGCCCCAGCATTTT	CASSDRDNQPQHF
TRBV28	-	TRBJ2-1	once	TGTGCCAGCAGCCGCGAACAGGGCAGGCAGTTCTTC	CASSREQGRQFF
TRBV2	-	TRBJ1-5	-	TGTGCCAGCAGTGACGAGCAGCCCCAGCATTTT	CASSDEQPQHF
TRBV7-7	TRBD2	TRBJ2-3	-	TGTGCTAGCAGCTTAGGCTTAGCGGGGAGCACAGATACGCAGTATTTT	CASSLGLAGSTDTQYF
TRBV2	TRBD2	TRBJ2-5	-	TGTGCCAGCATGGGGGGGAGTAGAGAGACCCAGTACTTC	CASMGGSRETQYF
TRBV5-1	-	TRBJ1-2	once	TGCGCCAGTCACGACAGTTATGGCTACACCTTC	CASHDSYGYTF
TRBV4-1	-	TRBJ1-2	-	TGCGCCAGCAGCCAGACCTCACTCGGGGATAACTATGGCTACACCTTC	CASSQTSLGDNYGYTF
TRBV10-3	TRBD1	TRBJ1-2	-	TGTGCCATCAGCGGGACAGGGGCAGGTGGCTACACCTTC	CAISGTGAGGYTF
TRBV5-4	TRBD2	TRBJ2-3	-	TGTGCCAGCAGCTTGTTGGGGGGGGATACGCAGTATTTT	CASSLLGGDTQYF
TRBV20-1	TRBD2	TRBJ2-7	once	TGCAGTGCTAGTGATAGCGGGGGGGCAGCCCGCGAGCAGTACTTC	CSASDSGGAAREQYF
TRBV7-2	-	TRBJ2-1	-	TGTGCCAGCAGCTTAGGGGCCCCCTTACTAGGTTCCCAAGGTGAGCAGTTCTTC	CASSLGAPLLGSQGEQFF
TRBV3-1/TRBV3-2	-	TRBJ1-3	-	TGTGCCAGCAGCCAAGTAGAGGGAAACACCATATATTTT	CASSQVEGNTIYF
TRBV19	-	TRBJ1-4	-	TGTGCCAGTAGTAACCCCGGGGGGGCAGTCCCAGGGGCACCAACTAATGAAAAACTGTTTTTT	CASSNPGGAVPGAPTNEKLFF
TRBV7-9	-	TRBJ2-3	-	-	CASSLGGLAQAGTDTQYF
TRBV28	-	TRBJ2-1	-	TGTGCCAGCGGCAGGGGGGTTGTGTACAATGAGCAGTTCTTC	CASGRGVVYNEQFF